These T cell receptor beta chains were read from a single sample in a study of blood T cells in healthy people across ages. TCRdb processed the 5' RACE reads anew with MiXCR; each CDR3 protein has one entry. In the table there are about 780,000 distinct CDR3 sequences, about 47% of which are singletons. The sample was blood. The source of these receptors is a man at least 80 years old in good health. The CDR3 runs from the conserved cysteine through the conserved F or W. D genes are given only for firm matches. Clone size is stated in some rows and not others, as once, few, many or a class when expanded.

clone_size j_call d_call v_call cdr3_aa cdr3_nt
NA TRBJ2-3 NA TRBV4-3 CAPRADTQYF TGCGCCCCCAGAGCAGATACGCAGTATTTT
NA TRBJ2-2 NA TRBV7-9 CASSLDSAGMGGELFF TGTGCCAGCAGCTTAGACTCGGCAGGGATGGGCGGGGAGCTGTTTTTT
NA TRBJ2-5 TRBD1 TRBV5-1 CASSVTGVGETQYF TGCGCCAGCAGCGTGACAGGGGTCGGGGAGACCCAGTACTTC
many TRBJ1-6 NA TRBV6-5 CASSRTFRSYNSPLHF TGTGCCAGCAGTCGGACGTTCCGCTCCTATAATTCACCCCTCCACTTT
NA TRBJ2-1 TRBD2 TRBV29-1 CSVAAGGWLFF TGCAGCGTTGCAGCGGGAGGGTGGCTGTTCTTC
NA TRBJ2-5 TRBD1 TRBV29-1 CSVARQGSRFRETQYF TGCAGCGTTGCGAGACAGGGCTCCCGGTTTCGAGAGACCCAGTACTTC
NA TRBJ2-1 TRBD1 TRBV10-3 CAITQTGQGANEQFF TGTGCCATCACCCAAACTGGACAGGGGGCGAATGAGCAGTTCTTC
NA TRBJ1-2 NA TRBV5-5 CASSQLLYGYTF TGTGCCAGCAGCCAACTCCTCTATGGCTACACCTTC
few TRBJ2-1 TRBD2 TRBV7-2 CASILSGRANEQFF TGTGCCAGCATCCTTAGCGGGAGGGCCAATGAGCAGTTCTTC
many TRBJ2-7 TRBD2 TRBV20-1 CSATRLAIYEQYF TGCAGTGCTACCCGACTAGCGATCTACGAGCAGTACTTC